A single sample is the source of the 13 T cell receptor beta chains below, sequenced in a study of T-cell reconstitution after alpha-beta-depleted transplantation in children. Preparation of the TCRbeta library involved a method that used unique molecular identifiers. TCRdb ran MiXCR on the PCR reads and lists one entry per CDR3 protein. The table includes 120,000 to 150,000 distinct CDR3 sequences, about 9% detected once. This material consisted of PBMCs, mostly from graft donor cells, taken 180 days after TCRalphabeta/CD19-depleted stem cell transplant. These receptors were collected from a female patient aged 2 to 10 who had a stem cell transplant for congenital amegakaryocytic thrombocytopenia, so the T cells may come from the graft donor.

On this clonotype: Mismatch with germline at one junction end may stem from a read error. This rearrangement joins TRBV4-3 to TRBJ2-1; D is possibly TRBD2 (5 bases). The CDR3 contains 17 residues. Per germline, CDR1 LGHNA and CDR2 YSLEER. This CDR3 reads CPSSLGPTRSVDNEQFF. CDR3 nucleotides: TGCCCCAGCAGTCTAGGACCTACTAGGTCTGTTGACAATGAGCAGTTCTTC.

This clonotype was seen a few times. The chain uses TRBV5-1 and TRBJ2-3; D is perhaps TRBD1 (8 bases). Germline CDR1 reads SGHRS; CDR2 reads YFSETQ. There are 17 residues in the CDR3. Trimming stripped 0 bases from V and 0 bases from J, with 14 bases between. In DNA, the CDR3 is TGCGCCAGCAGCTTGGACCCACAGGGGGGGAGCACAGATACGCAGTATTTT. Protein product: CASSLDPQGGSTDTQYF.

This clonotype occurred many times. The chain joins TRBV28 to TRBJ1-1; D possibly corresponds to TRBD1 (5 bases). There are 13 residues in the CDR3. V was trimmed by 2 bases and J by 4 bases, leaving 8 bases between them. Germline V gene lookup returns CDR1 MDHEN and CDR2 SYDVKM. This chain's CDR3 is CASSLMGGTEAFF. Written as DNA, the CDR3 is TGTGCCAGCAGTTTAATGGGGGGCACTGAAGCTTTCTTT.

This clonotype was detected only a few times. The V and J genes are TRBV20-1 and TRBJ2-6, with a tentative D call TRBD1 (5 bases). Germline V lookup: CDR1 DFQATT, CDR2 SNEGSKA (reference sequence). The CDR3 has 15 amino acids. V shed 3 bases and J shed 0 bases, with 9 bases lying between them. The CDR3 reads CSARDISSGANVLTF. The CDR3 DNA sequence: TGCAGTGCTAGGGACATCAGCTCTGGGGCCAACGTCCTGACTTTC.

The sample holds many counts of this clonotype. This chain links TRBV7-8 with TRBJ2-7, with D hard to call. The CDR3 totals 14 residues. Germline CDR1 SGHVS, CDR2 FQNEAQ. V dropped 2 bases and J dropped 2 bases, with 10 bases sitting between them. CDR3 residues: CASSLRTSTYEQYF. Written as DNA, the CDR3 is TGTGCCAGCAGCTTAAGGACGTCCACCTACGAGCAGTACTTC.

This clonotype occurred many times. The chain is built from TRBV2 and TRBJ2-7, with TRBD2 as a possible D gene (6 bases). V was clipped by 2 bases and J by 2 bases, with 10 bases between them. The CDR3 is 14 amino acids. Germline V CDR1 and CDR2: SNHLY, FYNNEI. The CDR3 spells CASSELGGAYEQYF. The CDR3 DNA is TGTGCCAGCAGTGAACTCGGAGGGGCCTACGAGCAGTACTTC.

This clonotype appeared a few times. This chain connects TRBV28 to TRBJ2-7; D is uncertain. Per the germline V gene, CDR1 is MDHEN and CDR2 is SYDVKM. The V end lost 5 bases, the J end lost 2 bases, and 10 bases lay between the germline ends. This CDR3 is built from 13 residues. CDR3 coding DNA: TGTGCCAGCAGTACCGTCGAGCCCTACGAGCAGTACTTC. Translated: CASSTVEPYEQYF.

This clonotype was counted at least ten times. The V gene is TRBV11-2, the J gene TRBJ1-2; 7 bases align to TRBD1. Trimming removed 4 bases from V and 4 bases from J; junction bases left unmatched: 12. The CDR3 sequence is 16 residues long. Germline values: CDR1 SGHAT, CDR2 FQNNGV. The CDR3 loop is CASSSLDRVRSYGYTF. The DNA of the CDR3 is TGTGCCAGCAGCTCCTTAGACAGGGTCCGTTCCTATGGCTACACCTTC.

V is TRBV20-1 and J is TRBJ1-4; D unclear. V shed 6 bases and J shed 3 bases, with 5 bases lying between them. The CDR3 is 11 residues long. Germline CDR1 is DFQATT and CDR2 is SNEGSKA (reference sequence). The DNA of the CDR3 is TGCAGTGCCAACGCTAATGAAAAACTGTTTTTT. Translated: CSANANEKLFF.

This clonotype showed up just a few times. This chain uses TRBV5-1 with TRBJ1-2; weak D call: TRBD1 (5 bases). V lost 4 bases and J lost 6, with 19 bases in between. There are 15 residues in the CDR3. The V gene's germline CDR1 is SGHRS and CDR2 YFSETQ. DNA of the CDR3: TGCGCCAGCAGCCCCGGGGGGAGTCCGGCGGATGGCTACACCTTC. It encodes CASSPGGSPADGYTF.

This clonotype was picked up many times. V and J are TRBV5-1 and TRBJ2-7; 11 bases line up with TRBD2. From germline, CDR1 is SGHRS and CDR2 YFSETQ. The ends lost 4 bases at V and 2 bases at J; junction bases unmatched: 5. This CDR3 spans 15 amino acids. The CDR3 reads CASSIGTSGTYEQYF. The CDR3 nucleotides read TGCGCCAGCAGCATCGGGACTAGCGGCACCTACGAGCAGTACTTC.

This clonotype was observed many times. The gene calls are TRBV29-1 and TRBJ2-2, with D tentatively TRBD2 (5 bases). Germline V gives CDR1 SQVTM, CDR2 ANQGSEA. The CDR3 runs 14 residues. Trimming shortened V by 7 bases and J by 3 bases, and 15 bases separated the two germline ends. DNA for the CDR3: TGCAGCGGCGGGCCCTCGGAGGACACCGGGGAGCTGTTTTTT. As protein: CSGGPSEDTGELFF.

The chain combines TRBV20-1 with TRBJ2-1, with 10 positions matching TRBD1. Trimming at V came to 0 bases and at J to 6 bases, leaving 8 bases not matched to a gene. The CDR3 is 16 residues long. CDR1 DFQATT and CDR2 SNEGSKA come from the germline V gene (reference sequence). This CDR3 reads CSARDHRTGGGNEQFF. CDR3 coding DNA: TGCAGTGCTAGAGACCACAGGACAGGGGGTGGCAATGAGCAGTTCTTC.